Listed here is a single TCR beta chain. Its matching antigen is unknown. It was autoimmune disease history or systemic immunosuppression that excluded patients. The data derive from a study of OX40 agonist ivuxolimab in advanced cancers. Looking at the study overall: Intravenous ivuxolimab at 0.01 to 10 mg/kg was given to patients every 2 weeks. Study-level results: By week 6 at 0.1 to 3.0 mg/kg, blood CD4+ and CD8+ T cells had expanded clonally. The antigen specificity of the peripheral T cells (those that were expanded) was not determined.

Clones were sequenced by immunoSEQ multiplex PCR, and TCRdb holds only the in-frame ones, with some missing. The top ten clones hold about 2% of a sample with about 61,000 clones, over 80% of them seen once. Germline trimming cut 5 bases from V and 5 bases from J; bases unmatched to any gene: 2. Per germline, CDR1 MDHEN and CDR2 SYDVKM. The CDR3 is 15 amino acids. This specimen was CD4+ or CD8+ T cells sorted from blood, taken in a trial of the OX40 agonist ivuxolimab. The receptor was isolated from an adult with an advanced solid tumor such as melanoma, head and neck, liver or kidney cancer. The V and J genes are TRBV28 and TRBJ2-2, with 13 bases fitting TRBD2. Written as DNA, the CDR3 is TGTGCCAGCAGTGGGGGACTAGCGGGAACCGGGGAGCTGTTTTTT. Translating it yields CASSGGLAGTGELFF.